The 10 T cell receptor beta chains presented below share a single source sample, sequenced in a study of cytomegalovirus exposure and HLA in healthy donors. Here immunoSEQ multiplex PCR was the method, and the copy in TCRdb shows in-frame clones only, minus some. Of some 180,000 clones listed, roughly 86% are singletons. Material: PBMCs. These receptors were taken from a man aged 25 to 40 in good health and CMV-seropositive.

The chain has TRBV7-2 and TRBJ1-5; D is uncertain. With 6 bases removed from V and 0 bases from J, the gap between germline ends came to 12 bases. The CDR3 is 15 residues long. In germline, CDR1 is SGHTA, CDR2 FQGNSA. The CDR3 DNA reads as TGTGCCAGCAGTCCGTCGTTATATAGCAATCAGCCCCAGCATTTT. Amino acids: CASSPSLYSNQPQHF.

This clone was seen just once. The V and J genes are TRBV13 and TRBJ2-7; TRBD1 matches 11 bases. CDR3 length: 15 amino acids. Germline V gives CDR1 PRHDT, CDR2 FYEKMQ (reference sequence). V was clipped by 8 bases and J by 3 bases; unmatched bases: 9. CDR3 sequence reads: CASRSGGQGGYEQYF. The CDR3 nucleotides are TGTGCCAGCCGCTCGGGGGGACAGGGGGGCTACGAGCAGTACTTC.

The gene calls are TRBV2 and TRBJ2-7; 10 positions match TRBD1. The CDR3 extends over 15 amino acids. After removal of 6 bases from V and 5 bases from J, the junction contained 10 bases not matched to a gene. Germline loops: CDR1 SNHLY, CDR2 FYNNEI. The CDR3 nucleotides are TGTGCCAGCAGAGCACAGGGGACAGGGGCGGACGAGCAGTACTTC. Amino acids: CASRAQGTGADEQYF.

This clone was recorded a few times. This chain joins TRBV14 and TRBJ2-3; D not resolved. Germline V lookup: CDR1 SGHDN, CDR2 FVKESK. The CDR3 length is 14 residues. Trimming left V 0 bases short and J 2 bases short, with 6 bases between. This chain's CDR3 is CASSQDISTDTQYF. The DNA for the CDR3 is TGTGCCAGCAGCCAAGACATATCCACAGATACGCAGTATTTT.

This chain uses TRBV28 with TRBJ1-1; D is unresolved. Per germline, CDR1 MDHEN and CDR2 SYDVKM. This CDR3 has 15 residues. Trimming stripped 1 base from V and 1 base from J, with 10 bases between. The CDR3 spells CASSLFGQSNTEAFF. CDR3 nucleotide sequence: TGTGCCAGCAGTTTATTCGGGCAGTCGAACACTGAAGCTTTCTTT.

The chain employs TRBV11-2 and TRBJ2-7, with 7 bases lining up with TRBD1. CDR3 length equals 13 residues. In germline, CDR1 is SGHAT, CDR2 FQNNGV. V gave up 5 bases and J gave up 5 bases; unmatched junction bases: 6. CDR3 DNA sequence: TGTGCCAGCAGCCCAAGGGACAGCCACGAGCAGTACTTC. As protein: CASSPRDSHEQYF. The variable domain in full, with the rest retrieved from reference TRBV11-2 and TRBJ2-7, is EAGVAQSPRYKIIEKRQSVAFWCNPISGHATLYWYQQILGQGPKLLIQFQNNGVVDDSQLPKDRFSAERLKGVDSTLKIQPAKLEDSAVYLCASSPRDSHEQYFGPGTRLTVT.

V usage is TRBV5-5 and J usage is TRBJ1-6, with 8 bases aligning to TRBD1. The CDR3 length is 15 residues. Germline CDR1 SGHKS, CDR2 YYEKEE (reference sequence). V shed 4 bases, J shed 9 bases, and the junction held 9 bases outside the gene matches. The CDR3 loop is CASSQTGQAGSPLHF. Here the CDR3 DNA reads TGTGCCAGCAGCCAAACGGGACAGGCTGGTTCACCCCTCCACTTT.

This rearrangement joins TRBV18 to TRBJ1-4, with 7 bases matching TRBD1. The CDR3 covers 12 residues. Germline loops: CDR1 KGHSH, CDR2 LQKENI. Germline trimming cut 6 bases from V and 10 bases from J; bases unmatched to any gene: 5. The chain's CDR3 is CASSSQGRKLFF. The CDR3 region has the DNA TGTGCCAGCTCGTCACAGGGGAGAAAACTGTTTTTT.

There are a few counts of this clone. The rearrangement joins TRBV4-1 to TRBJ1-2; D ambiguous. CDR1 is MGHRA, CDR2 YSYEKL, per germline. V was shortened by 0 bases and J by 2 bases, with 10 bases between the two germline ends. The CDR3 runs to 15 residues. CDR3 residues: CASSQEWSANYGYTF. The CDR3 DNA sequence: TGCGCCAGCAGCCAAGAATGGTCAGCGAACTATGGCTACACCTTC.

CDR3 coding DNA: TGTGCCAGCTCACCAACTAGCGGGGGGGCCCACGAGCAGTACTTC. Translation gives CASSPTSGGAHEQYF. V usage is TRBV18 and J usage is TRBJ2-7; 13 bases fit TRBD2. J was trimmed by 5 bases and V by 2 bases; bases with no gene match: 3. Germline CDR1 reads KGHSH; CDR2 reads LQKENI. The CDR3 extends over 15 amino acids.